A selection of T cell receptor beta chains follows, all from one sample in a study of blood T cell repertoires in COVID-19. Measured with immunoSEQ multiplex PCR; TCRdb has only the in-frame clones, and not every one. The sample carries roughly 250,000 clones, 88% recorded once. What was sequenced was peripheral blood. The receptor source for this set is a woman aged 35 to 49 who had recovered from COVID-19. The CDR3 runs from the conserved cysteine through the conserved F or W. Each record gives: clone size, J gene, V gene, D gene, CDR3 DNA, CDR3 protein. The D gene is left open where the match is weak. Rows give clone size only sometimes, using once, few, many, or a class for an expanded clone.

- | TRBJ2-1 | TRBV5-1 | TRBD2 | TGCGCCAGCAGCGCCCTGTCGGGGGGGGCGTACAATGAGCAGTTCTTC | CASSALSGGAYNEQFF
- | TRBJ2-3 | TRBV28 | TRBD2 | TGTGCCACTTGCACCGCTAGCGGGAGTCTGGATACGCAGTATTTT | CATCTASGSLDTQYF
- | TRBJ2-2 | TRBV15 | TRBD2 | TGTGCCACCAGCAGAACTAGCGGGAGGGGCACCGGGGAGCTGTTTTTT | CATSRTSGRGTGELFF
- | TRBJ2-5 | TRBV6-5 | TRBD2 | TGTGCCAGCAGGCCGGGGGGAGGGAGGGAGACCCAGTACTTC | CASRPGGGRETQYF
- | TRBJ2-2 | TRBV27 | TRBD1 | TGTGCCAGCAGTACCCCAGGGGGCTCGTTGAACGGGGAGCTGTTTTTT | CASSTPGGSLNGELFF
- | TRBJ1-1 | TRBV9 | - | TGTGCCAGCAGCGTAGTCAGGGGTACTGAAGCTTTCTTT | CASSVVRGTEAFF
- | TRBJ2-1 | TRBV9 | TRBD1 | TGTGCCAGCAACTATGGGGACAGAGACTACAATGAGCAGTTCTTC | CASNYGDRDYNEQFF
- | TRBJ1-6 | TRBV5-1 | - | TGCGCCAGCAGCACAGACGTGCCACTGGATTCACCCCTCCACTTT | CASSTDVPLDSPLHF
few | TRBJ1-2 | TRBV4-1 | - | TGCGCCAGCAGCCCGGGGGGCTATGGCTACACCTTC | CASSPGGYGYTF
- | TRBJ2-1 | TRBV12-3/TRBV12-4 | TRBD2 | TGTGCCACCAGAGCGGGAGGGTGGGGTGAGCAGTTCTTC | CATRAGGWGEQFF
- | TRBJ2-1 | TRBV4-3 | - | TGCGCCAGCAGCCAGGGGGGACTTGTGGATGAGCAGTTCTTC | CASSQGGLVDEQFF
- | TRBJ2-5 | TRBV3-1/TRBV3-2 | - | TGTGCCAGCAGCCAAGGGGGGCAGACGGAGACCCAGTACTTC | CASSQGGQTETQYF
- | TRBJ2-3 | TRBV5-1 | TRBD2 | TGCGCCAGCAGCCCCGGGCGGGAGGGCCGAGATACGCAGTATTTT | CASSPGREGRDTQYF
once | TRBJ1-6 | TRBV4-3 | TRBD1 | TGCGCCAGCAGCCCAGGGACAGTTAATTCACCCCTCCACTTT | CASSPGTVNSPLHF
- | TRBJ1-3 | TRBV19 | TRBD1 | TGTGCCAGTAGTCCCACAGGGGCAGGTGGAAACACCATATATTTT | CASSPTGAGGNTIYF
- | TRBJ1-2 | TRBV24-1 | TRBD1 | TGTGCCACCAGTGACCGACAGGGGGGCAACTATGGCTACACCTTC | CATSDRQGGNYGYTF
- | TRBJ2-3 | TRBV5-1 | TRBD1 | TGCGCCAGCAGCTTGGCAGGGGGAGATACGCAGTATTTT | CASSLAGGDTQYF
- | TRBJ2-5 | TRBV10-2 | TRBD2 | TGCGCCAGCAGACCCATAGGATTAGCGGGAGTGCGGGAGACCCAGTACTTC | CASRPIGLAGVRETQYF
- | TRBJ2-1 | TRBV12-3/TRBV12-4 | TRBD2 | TGTGCCAGCATGGGTAGCGGGGGACGGGGGCAGTTCTTC | CASMGSGGRGQFF
- | TRBJ1-1 | TRBV29-1 | TRBD1 | TGCAGCGTTGGGACAGGGGACGGTGAAGCTTTCTTT | CSVGTGDGEAFF
- | TRBJ2-3 | TRBV20-1 | TRBD2 | TGCAGTGCTAGTGCTCTAGCGGGAGGTGGAGATACGCAGTATTTT | CSASALAGGGDTQYF
- | TRBJ2-1 | TRBV6-2/TRBV6-3 | - | TGTGCCAGCAGTCGAAAACGGGACTTGCCCTACAATGAGCAGTTCTTC | CASSRKRDLPYNEQFF
- | TRBJ2-3 | TRBV11-2 | - | TGTGCCAGCAGCCCCCACCTAGGCACAGATACGCAGTATTTT | CASSPHLGTDTQYF
- | TRBJ1-1 | TRBV4-1 | TRBD1 | TGCGCCAGCAGCCAGAGAGAGGGGGCAGCTGAAGCTTTCTTT | CASSQREGAAEAFF
- | TRBJ2-3 | TRBV5-1 | TRBD1 | TGCGCCAGCAGCTTGGGGGACAGGGTAACAGATACGCAGTATTTT | CASSLGDRVTDTQYF